What follows are 18 T cell receptor beta chains derived from one specimen sequenced in a study of shared clonotypes between healthy human individuals. Sequencing was performed with immunoSEQ multiplex PCR; in TCRdb, only in-frame clones are kept and a portion is missing. Among a few hundred thousand clones listed, roughly 91% were seen once. The sequencing input was memory CD8+ T cells sorted from blood. Subset meaning: CD45RO+ cells pooled with CCR7-negative TemRA cells. Receptors were obtained from a man aged 18 to 35 in good health.

V and J are TRBV5-3 and TRBJ2-3; D gene unclear. TRBV5-3 is filed as an ORF, its function uncertain. The CDR3 extends over 12 amino acids. Trimming stripped 3 bases from V and 7 bases from J, with 9 bases between. The CDR3 sequence is CARSWGINTQYF. The CDR3 nucleotides are TGTGCCAGAAGCTGGGGTATAAATACGCAGTATTTT.

This chain uses TRBV7-3 with TRBJ2-7; D is perhaps TRBD1 (5 bases). Germline V CDR1 and CDR2: SGHTA, FQGTGA. Trimming left V 5 bases short and J 5 bases short, with 13 bases between. The CDR3 is made up of 13 amino acids. The CDR3 nucleotides read TGTGCCAGCAGCCTTCATGGGGCCGACGAGCAGTACTTC. Amino acid sequence: CASSLHGADEQYF. Full variable domain (outside the CDR3, taken from reference TRBV7-3 and TRBJ2-7): GAGVSQTPSNKVTEKGKYVELRCDPISGHTALYWYRQSLGQGPEFLIYFQGTGAADDSGLPNDRFFAVRPEGSVSTLKIQRTERGDSAVYLCASSLHGADEQYFGPGTRLTVT.

This clone was picked up a small number of times. V is TRBV25-1 and J is TRBJ2-7; the D gene is possibly TRBD1 (6 bases). Germline V gene lookup returns CDR1 MGHDK and CDR2 SYGVNS. The CDR3 covers 16 residues. The ends were cut back, 0 bases at V and 0 bases at J, with 12 bases in the middle. The CDR3 nucleotides read TGTGCCAGCAGTGAATATAACGGCAGGGGCTCCTACGAGCAGTACTTC. Translated: CASSEYNGRGSYEQYF.

The CDR3 here is CASSLIDFQETQYF. CDR3 bases: TGCGCCAGCAGCTTGATTGACTTCCAAGAGACCCAGTACTTC. The J gene is TRBJ2-5, the V gene TRBV5-1, with D uncertain. Trimming stripped 1 base from V and 1 base from J, with 8 bases between. The germline V gene has CDR1 SGHRS and CDR2 YFSETQ. The CDR3 is made up of 14 amino acids.

The chain joins TRBV27 to TRBJ2-7; 10 bases match TRBD2. The germline V gene encodes CDR1 MNHEY and CDR2 SMNVEV (reference sequence). The J segment lost 7 bases and the V segment lost 8 bases, leaving 11 bases of the junction unmatched. The CDR3 has 14 amino acids. CDR3 in amino acids: CASAPGLAFNEQYF. The CDR3, as DNA: TGTGCCAGCGCACCGGGACTAGCGTTTAATGAGCAGTACTTC.

Details on this clone: This specimen includes other DNA sequences encoding the same CDR3. The gene calls are TRBV28 and TRBJ2-7; D perhaps matches TRBD1 (5 bases). Trimming removed 3 bases at V and 3 bases at J, with 12 bases between. Looked up from germline, CDR1 is MDHEN and CDR2 is SYDVKM. The CDR3 has 14 residues. In DNA form, the CDR3 reads TGTGCCAGCAGTTTGGGCCAGGGCGTCTACGAGCAGTACTTC. Its protein is CASSLGQGVYEQYF. Together with reference TRBV28 and TRBJ2-7, the CDR3 gives the full variable domain: DVKVTQSSRYLVKRTGEKVFLECVQDMDHENMFWYRQDPGLGLRLIYFSYDVKMKEKGDIPEGYSVSREKKERFSLILESASTNQTSMYLCASSLGQGVYEQYFGPGTRLTVT.

The chain links TRBV4-1 to TRBJ2-7, with TRBD2 matching 9 bases. With 4 bases clipped from V and 5 bases from J, the junction kept 9 bases outside the gene matches. CDR1 and CDR2 from the germline V gene are MGHRA and YSYEKL. The length of the CDR3 is 15 residues. The CDR3 region has the DNA TGCGCCAGCAGCCGAGGAATAGCGGGAGTGGACGAGCAGTACTTC. Translated: CASSRGIAGVDEQYF.

The rearrangement joins TRBV10-3 to TRBJ2-6; D unresolved. The CDR3 loop spans 13 amino acids. V dropped 5 bases and J dropped 2 bases, with 4 bases sitting between them. The germline V gene encodes CDR1 ENHRY and CDR2 SYGVKD. The CDR3 sequence is CAISRPGANVLTF. The DNA of the CDR3 is TGTGCCATCAGTAGACCTGGGGCCAACGTCCTGACTTTC.

This clone was detected once. The chain is built from TRBV29-1 and TRBJ1-1; TRBD1 might be the D (5 bases). Between the trimmed V and J ends, which lost 3 bases and 0 bases, there was a span of 14 bases. Germline V gives CDR1 SQVTM, CDR2 ANQGSEA. The CDR3 totals 15 residues. The CDR3 region is CSVDPRVNMNTEAFF. The CDR3 region has the DNA TGCAGCGTTGATCCCAGGGTTAACATGAACACTGAAGCTTTCTTT.

This chain connects TRBV27 to TRBJ2-1; D gene ambiguous. This CDR3 is built from 14 residues. Germline CDR1 reads MNHEY; CDR2 reads SMNVEV (reference sequence). V lost 2 bases, J lost 1 base, and 6 bases lay in between. As DNA, the CDR3 is TGTGCCAGCAGTTTAATGGGATCCTACAATGAGCAGTTCTTC. Its translation is CASSLMGSYNEQFF.

This clone was seen a single time. This chain uses TRBV4-3 with TRBJ1-2, with D uncertain. Between the trimmed V and J ends, which lost 0 bases and 3 bases, there was a span of 11 bases. Germline CDR1 LGHNA, CDR2 YSLEER. The CDR3 runs to 15 residues. CDR3: CASSQEKSHHYGYTF. CDR3 nucleotides: TGCGCCAGCAGCCAAGAAAAATCACATCACTATGGCTACACCTTC.

This clone was seen once. The rearrangement joins TRBV4-2 to TRBJ2-7; the match to TRBD2 covers 9 bases. The trim removed 1 base at V and 1 base at J, leaving 5 bases unmatched. Germline-derived CDR1 and CDR2 are LGHNA and YNFKEQ. This CDR3 region has 16 residues. CDR3 loop: CASSQGVSGGSYEQYF. The CDR3 DNA reads TGTGCCAGCAGCCAAGGGGTTAGCGGGGGTTCCTACGAGCAGTACTTC.

This chain uses TRBV11-2 with TRBJ2-7; D is undetermined. This CDR3 contains 11 residues. CDR1 is SGHAT, CDR2 FQNNGV, per germline. V gave up 4 bases and J gave up 7 bases, with 8 bases separating them. The CDR3 reads CASSSHLEQYF. CDR3 bases: TGTGCCAGCAGCTCCCACCTAGAGCAGTACTTC.

The genes are TRBV6-5 and TRBJ1-5; D is unresolved. From germline, CDR1 is MNHEY and CDR2 SVGAGI. V was clipped by 0 bases and J by 7 bases, with 13 bases between them. The CDR3 is made up of 15 amino acids. The chain's CDR3 is CASSYSKDGWQPQHF. DNA of the CDR3: TGTGCCAGCAGTTACTCGAAGGACGGTTGGCAGCCCCAGCATTTT.

The chain is built from TRBV25-1 and TRBJ2-3, with D possibly being TRBD2 (6 bases). This CDR3 comprises 17 residues. The germline CDR1 and CDR2 sequences are MGHDK and SYGVNS. V lost 3 bases and J lost 2, with 18 bases in between. The CDR3 region has the DNA TGTGCCAGCAGTGACTCCCTGGCGGGGCTCGTCACAGATACGCAGTATTTT. It encodes CASSDSLAGLVTDTQYF.

The chain is built from TRBV5-4 and TRBJ2-5; TRBD2 aligns across 12 bases. The CDR3 runs 15 residues. Germline V CDR1 and CDR2: SGHNT, YYREEE (reference sequence). The V and J ends lost 4 bases and 5 bases, in that order; junction bases with no gene match: 6. The CDR3 DNA sequence: TGTGCCAGCAGCCCGACTAGCGGGGGAGGGGAGACCCAGTACTTC. Its protein product is CASSPTSGGGETQYF.

The chain recombines TRBV10-3 with TRBJ1-2, with D possibly TRBD1 on 5 matching bases. Trimming removed 2 bases at V and 4 bases at J, with 17 bases between. Germline CDR1 reads ENHRY; CDR2 reads SYGVKD. The CDR3 has 16 residues. CDR3 region: CAISERGGYQIYGYTF. Here the CDR3 DNA reads TGTGCCATCAGTGAGAGGGGCGGGTACCAGATCTATGGCTACACCTTC.

This clone was seen only a few times. The rearrangement uses TRBV5-4 and TRBJ2-1; no firm D call. The CDR3 runs to 15 residues. Deletions cut 2 bases from V and 0 bases from J, with 9 bases between. Germline assignment: CDR1 SGHNT and CDR2 YYREEE (reference sequence). CDR3 bases: TGTGCCAGCAGCTTCAGCGCCAGCTCCTACAATGAGCAGTTCTTC. This sequence encodes CASSFSASSYNEQFF.